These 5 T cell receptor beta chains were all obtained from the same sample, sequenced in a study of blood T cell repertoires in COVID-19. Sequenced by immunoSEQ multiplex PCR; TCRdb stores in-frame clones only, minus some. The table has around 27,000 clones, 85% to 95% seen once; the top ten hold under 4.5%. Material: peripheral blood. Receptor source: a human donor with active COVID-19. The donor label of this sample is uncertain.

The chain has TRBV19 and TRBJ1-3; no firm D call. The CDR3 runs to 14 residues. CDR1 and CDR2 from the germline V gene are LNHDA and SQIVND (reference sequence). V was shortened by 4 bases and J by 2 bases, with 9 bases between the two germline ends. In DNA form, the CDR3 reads TGTGCCAGTAGTACTCCGGCGGCTGGAAACACCATATATTTT. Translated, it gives CASSTPAAGNTIYF.

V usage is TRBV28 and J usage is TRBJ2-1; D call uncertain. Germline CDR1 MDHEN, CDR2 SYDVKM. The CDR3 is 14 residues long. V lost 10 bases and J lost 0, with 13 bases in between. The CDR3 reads CATRRESSYNEQFF. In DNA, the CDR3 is TGTGCCACACGAAGAGAGAGCTCCTACAATGAGCAGTTCTTC.

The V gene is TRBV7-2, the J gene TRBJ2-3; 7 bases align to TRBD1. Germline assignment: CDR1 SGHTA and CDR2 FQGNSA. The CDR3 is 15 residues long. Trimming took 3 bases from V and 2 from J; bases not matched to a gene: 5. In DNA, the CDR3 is TGTGCCAGCAGCTTTCAACAGGGGTCCACAGATACGCAGTATTTT. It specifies CASSFQQGSTDTQYF.

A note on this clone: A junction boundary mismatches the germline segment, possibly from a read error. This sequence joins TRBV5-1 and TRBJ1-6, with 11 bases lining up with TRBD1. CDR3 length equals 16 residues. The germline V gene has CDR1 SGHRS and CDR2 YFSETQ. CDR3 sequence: CASSSAGQGANSPPHF. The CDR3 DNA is TGCGCCAGCAGCTCAGCCGGACAGGGGGCGAATTCACCCCCCCACTTT.

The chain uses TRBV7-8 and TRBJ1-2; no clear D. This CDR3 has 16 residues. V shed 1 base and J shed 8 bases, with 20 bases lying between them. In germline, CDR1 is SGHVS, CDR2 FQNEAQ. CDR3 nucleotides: TGTGCCAGCAGCTTAGTTGGGCAGGTCCTATTCATAGGCTACACCTTC. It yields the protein CASSLVGQVLFIGYTF.